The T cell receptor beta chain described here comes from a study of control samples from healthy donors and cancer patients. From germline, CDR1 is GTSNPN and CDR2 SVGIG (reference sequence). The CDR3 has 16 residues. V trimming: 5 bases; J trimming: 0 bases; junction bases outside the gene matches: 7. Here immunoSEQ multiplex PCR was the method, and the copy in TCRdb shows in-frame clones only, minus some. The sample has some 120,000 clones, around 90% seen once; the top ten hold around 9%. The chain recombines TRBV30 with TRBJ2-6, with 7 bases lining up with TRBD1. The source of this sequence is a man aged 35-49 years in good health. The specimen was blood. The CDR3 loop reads CAWATGVNSGANVLTF. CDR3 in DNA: TGTGCCTGGGCCACAGGGGTCAACTCTGGGGCCAACGTCCTGACTTTC.